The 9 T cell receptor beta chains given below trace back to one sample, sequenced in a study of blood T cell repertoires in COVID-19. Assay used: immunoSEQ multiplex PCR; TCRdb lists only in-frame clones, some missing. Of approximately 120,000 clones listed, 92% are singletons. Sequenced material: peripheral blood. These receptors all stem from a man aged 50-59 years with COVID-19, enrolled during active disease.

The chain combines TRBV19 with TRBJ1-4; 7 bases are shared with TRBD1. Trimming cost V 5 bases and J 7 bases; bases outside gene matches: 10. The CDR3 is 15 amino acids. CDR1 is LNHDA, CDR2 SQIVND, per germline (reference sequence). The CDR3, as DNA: TGTGCCAGTAGTGCATACAGGGGTGGCGGTGAAAAACTGTTTTTT. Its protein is CASSAYRGGGEKLFF.

As DNA, the CDR3 is TGTGCCAGCAGTGATTTCCCGGGCGGGAGGATTCCGCACGAGCAGTACGTC. Its translation: CASSDFPGGRIPHEQYV. This chain uses TRBV6-1 with TRBJ2-7; the match to TRBD2 covers 8 bases. Per the germline V gene, CDR1 is MNHNS and CDR2 is SASEGT. The V gene end was trimmed by 3 bases and the J gene end by 5 bases; junction bases not matched to a gene: 15. This CDR3 has 17 amino acids.

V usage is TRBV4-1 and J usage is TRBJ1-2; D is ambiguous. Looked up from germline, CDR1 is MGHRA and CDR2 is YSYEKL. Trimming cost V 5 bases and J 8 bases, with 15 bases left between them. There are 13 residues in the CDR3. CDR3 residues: CASSTFSSDGYTF. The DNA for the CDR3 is TGCGCCAGCAGCACTTTTAGCTCCGACGGCTACACCTTC.

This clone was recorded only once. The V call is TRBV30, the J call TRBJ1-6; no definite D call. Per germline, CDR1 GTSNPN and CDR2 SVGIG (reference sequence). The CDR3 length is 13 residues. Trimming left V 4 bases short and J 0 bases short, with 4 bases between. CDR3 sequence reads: CAWKSSYNSPLHF. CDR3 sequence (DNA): TGTGCCTGGAAGAGCTCCTATAATTCACCCCTCCACTTT.

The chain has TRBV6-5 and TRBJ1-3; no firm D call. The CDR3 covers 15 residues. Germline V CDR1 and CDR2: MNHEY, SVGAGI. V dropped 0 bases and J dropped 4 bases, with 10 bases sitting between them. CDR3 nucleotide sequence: TGTGCCAGCAGTTACTCGAGGTCCTCCGGAAACACCATATATTTT. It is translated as CASSYSRSSGNTIYF.

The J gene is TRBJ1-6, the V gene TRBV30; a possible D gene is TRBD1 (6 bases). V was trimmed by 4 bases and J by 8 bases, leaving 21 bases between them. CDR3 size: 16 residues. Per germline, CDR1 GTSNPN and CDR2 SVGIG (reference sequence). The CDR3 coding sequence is TGTGCCTGGACCCCGGGACGCAGGGGAGGGTATTCACCCCTCCACTTT. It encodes CAWTPGRRGGYSPLHF.

CDR3 sequence: CAWSVQLETQYF. The CDR3 DNA sequence: TGTGCCTGGAGTGTACAATTGGAGACCCAGTACTTC. V gene TRBV30 combines with J gene TRBJ2-5; D is undetermined. Germline CDR1 GTSNPN, CDR2 SVGIG (reference sequence). Trimming cost V 0 bases and J 5 bases, with 7 bases left between them. The CDR3 is made up of 12 amino acids.

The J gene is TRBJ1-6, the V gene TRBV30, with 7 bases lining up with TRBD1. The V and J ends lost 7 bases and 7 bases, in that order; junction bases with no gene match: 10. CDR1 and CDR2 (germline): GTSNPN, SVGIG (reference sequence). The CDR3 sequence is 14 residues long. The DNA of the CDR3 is TGTGCCTTCACGACAGGGTTGGAAAATTCACCCCTCCACTTT. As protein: CAFTTGLENSPLHF.

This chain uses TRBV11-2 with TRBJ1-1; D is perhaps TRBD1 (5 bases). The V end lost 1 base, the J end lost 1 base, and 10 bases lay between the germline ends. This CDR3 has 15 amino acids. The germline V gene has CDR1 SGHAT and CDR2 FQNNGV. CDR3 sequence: CASSLGPQGNTEAFF. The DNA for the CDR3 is TGTGCCAGCAGCTTAGGACCGCAGGGGAACACTGAAGCTTTCTTT.